The 28 T cell receptor beta chains in this list originate from one sample, sequenced in a study of T cells in Graves' hyperthyroidism and ophthalmopathy. It was RNA transcripts that yielded the amplified TCR beta CDR3 regions. The TCR CDR3 first-round RT-PCR relied on the HTBI primer set. MiXCR, run by TCRdb on the multiplex PCR reads, gives a single entry per CDR3 protein. In the table there are under 200,000 distinct CDR3 sequences, approximately 9% of which are singletons. Sequenced: blood. These receptors were collected from a young woman with Graves' hyperthyroidism that later progressed to Graves' ophthalmopathy.

This clonotype was seen ten or more times. V usage is TRBV6-5 and J usage is TRBJ1-1; TRBD1 agrees at 8 bases. Trimming took 2 bases from V and 1 from J; bases not matched to a gene: 9. Germline V CDR1 and CDR2: MNHEY, SVGAGI. This CDR3 contains 17 residues. The CDR3 sequence is CASSYGAGGIGNTEAFF. The CDR3 region has the DNA TGTGCCAGCAGTTACGGGGCAGGGGGCATTGGGAACACTGAAGCTTTCTTT.

Details on this clonotype: Given a much more abundant clone one base away, this may be a read error. This chain links TRBV29-1 with TRBJ1-1, with TRBD1 matching 8 bases. The CDR3 extends over 11 amino acids. Germline CDR1 reads SQVTM; CDR2 reads ANQGSEA. CDR3 in amino acids: CGVGRGLEAFF. The CDR3 DNA reads TGCGGCGTTGGCAGGGGGCTTGAAGCTTTCTTT.

This chain connects TRBV6-1 to TRBJ1-6, with TRBD1 as a possible D gene (5 bases). V lost 8 bases and J lost 5, with 13 bases in between. Germline V gene lookup returns CDR1 MNHNS and CDR2 SASEGT. The CDR3 is made up of 14 amino acids. CDR3 sequence (DNA): TGTGCCAGCTGGATAGGGACCAATAATTCACCCCTCCACTTT. This gives the protein CASWIGTNNSPLHF.

The table lists this clonotype with many counts. The chain couples TRBV6-1 to TRBJ1-5, with D hard to call. Germline values: CDR1 MNHNS, CDR2 SASEGT. CDR3 size: 17 residues. Trimming removed 5 bases at V and 0 bases at J, with 17 bases between. The CDR3 region is CASSWSEDEHSNQPQHF. The CDR3 nucleotides are TGTGCCAGCAGTTGGTCAGAGGACGAGCATAGCAATCAGCCCCAGCATTTT.

Comment on this clonotype: Since a much larger clone is just one base distant, this may be a read error. The V and J genes are TRBV30 and TRBJ2-1, with a weak D call TRBD2 (5 bases). CDR3 size: 15 residues. Germline V gives CDR1 GTSNPN, CDR2 SVGIG (reference sequence). Here the CDR3 DNA reads TGTGCCTGGAGTGGGGCCGCTAGCTCCTACGATGAGCAGTTCTTC. This sequence encodes CAWSGAASSYDEQFF.

The chain links TRBV9 to TRBJ2-5; 7 bases align to TRBD2. Germline V gene lookup returns CDR1 SGDLS and CDR2 YYNGEE. Losses at the gene ends were 0 bases for V and 4 bases for J; bases not matched to a gene: 3. CDR3 size: 14 residues. CDR3 in DNA: TGTGCCAGCAGCGTAGTTCCGGGAGGAGAGACCCAGTACTTC. It specifies CASSVVPGGETQYF. Full variable domain (rest looked up from reference TRBV9 and TRBJ2-5): DSGVTQTPKHLITATGQRVTLRCSPRSGDLSVYWYQQSLDQGLQFLIQYYNGEERAKGNILERFSAQQFPDLHSELNLSSLELGDSALYFCASSVVPGGETQYFGPGTRLLVL.

This clonotype was counted ten times or more. This chain links TRBV11-2 with TRBJ2-5; 8 nucleotides agree with TRBD1. V gave up 6 bases and J gave up 5 bases; unmatched junction bases: 8. There are 14 residues in the CDR3. Germline V gene lookup returns CDR1 SGHAT and CDR2 FQNNGV. The CDR3 region has the DNA TGTGCCAGCAGAAACAGGGGGGATCAGGAGACCCAGTACTTC. Translation: CASRNRGDQETQYF.

This clonotype was observed at least ten times. The chain employs TRBV27 and TRBJ1-4; D is unresolved. Germline loops: CDR1 MNHEY, CDR2 SMNVEV (reference sequence). CDR3 size: 15 residues. V lost 6 bases to trimming and J lost 5 bases, with 16 bases between them. The CDR3 region is CASRKVIPGNEKLFF. The DNA for the CDR3 is TGTGCCAGCAGGAAGGTAATACCGGGAAATGAAAAACTGTTTTTT. Drawing the rest from reference TRBV27 and TRBJ1-4, the complete variable domain is EAQVTQNPRYLITVTGKKLTVTCSQNMNHEYMSWYRQDPGLGLRQIYYSMNVEVTDKGDVPEGYKVSRKEKRNFPLILESPSPNQTSLYFCASRKVIPGNEKLFFGSGTQLSVL.

This clonotype showed up many times. The V and J genes are TRBV19 and TRBJ1-1; D gene uncertain. Per germline, CDR1 LNHDA and CDR2 SQIVND (reference sequence). This CDR3 has 13 amino acids. V was pared by 6 bases and J by 5 bases, with 13 bases between. CDR3 region: CASRSFTRTEAFF. For the CDR3, the DNA is TGTGCCAGTAGATCGTTCACGCGGACTGAAGCTTTCTTT.

This clonotype was detected ten times or more. V usage is TRBV27 and J usage is TRBJ2-7; 9 nucleotides match TRBD1. J lost 7 bases, V lost 0 bases, and 7 bases had no gene match. This CDR3 is 15 amino acids long. Per germline, CDR1 MNHEY and CDR2 SMNVEV (reference sequence). As DNA, the CDR3 is TGTGCCAGCAGTTTATCGGTACAGGGGGCGCGGGAGCAGTACTTC. Protein sequence: CASSLSVQGAREQYF.

A remark on this clonotype: A much larger clone is a single base away; this may be a read error. The chain uses TRBV5-1 and TRBJ2-7; 7 positions agree with TRBD1. The germline V gene encodes CDR1 SGHRS and CDR2 YFSETQ. The CDR3 contains 14 residues. The CDR3 region is CTSSDGDRPYEQYF. In nucleotides, the CDR3 is TGCACCAGCAGCGACGGGGACAGACCCTACGAGCAGTACTTC. Using reference TRBV5-1 and TRBJ2-7 for the parts outside the CDR3, the full variable domain is KAGVTQTPRYLIKTRGQQVTLSCSPISGHRSVSWYQQTPGQGLQFLFEYFSETQRNKGNFPGRFSGRQFSNSRSEMNVSTLELGDSALYLCTSSDGDRPYEQYFGPGTRLTVT.

The chain links TRBV5-6 to TRBJ1-2, with D maybe TRBD1 (5 bases). V shed 7 bases and J shed 4 bases, with 11 bases lying between them. This CDR3 region has 12 residues. CDR1 and CDR2 from the germline V gene are SGHDT and YYEEEE. The CDR3 sequence: CASGPGTYGYTF. The CDR3 DNA sequence: TGTGCCAGCGGGCCGGGGACCTATGGCTACACCTTC.

At least ten counts were recorded for this clonotype. V is TRBV30 and J is TRBJ2-1; D possibly corresponds to TRBD2 (6 bases). Germline lookup yields CDR1 GTSNPN and CDR2 SVGIG (reference sequence). The CDR3 runs to 13 residues. V shed 1 base and J shed 6 bases, with 10 bases lying between them. CDR3 bases: TGTGCCTGGAGTGAAACCGGGAGCAATGAGCAGTTCTTC. Its translation is CAWSETGSNEQFF.

This clonotype appeared a few times. J is TRBJ2-1 and V is TRBV19; D tentatively reads TRBD1 or TRBD2 (5 bases each). This CDR3 is built from 16 residues. The germline CDR1 and CDR2 sequences are LNHDA and SQIVND (reference sequence). V lost 1 base and J 3 bases, leaving 13 bases between the germline ends. DNA of the CDR3: TGTGCCAGTAGTATAGGGATAGGGGAGAGCTACAATGAGCAGTTCTTC. Encoded protein: CASSIGIGESYNEQFF.

With regard to this clonotype: Given a much more abundant clone one base away, this may be a read error. The J gene is TRBJ2-1, the V gene TRBV5-5, with D possibly matching TRBD2 (5 bases). Trimming removed 4 bases at V and 6 bases at J, with 17 bases between. The CDR3 loop spans 15 amino acids. Germline V CDR1 and CDR2: SGHKS, YYEKEE (reference sequence). The CDR3 is CASSTAGGRGNEQFF. The CDR3 DNA reads TGTGCCAGCAGCACGGCGGGTGGGAGAGGCAATGAGCAGTTCTTC.

This clonotype was observed at least ten times. The gene calls are TRBV20-1 and TRBJ2-7, with 9 bases lining up with TRBD1. Germline V lookup: CDR1 DFQATT, CDR2 SNEGSKA (reference sequence). The CDR3 runs 13 residues. The V segment lost 1 base and the J segment 2 bases; nucleotides outside the gene matches: 0. The CDR3 DNA follows: TGCAGTGCTAGAGGACAGGGGGCCTACGAGCAGTACTTC. Its protein is CSARGQGAYEQYF.

The chain has TRBV7-9 and TRBJ2-1; D might be TRBD1 or TRBD2, each matching 5 bases. The CDR3 loop spans 16 amino acids. Germline-derived CDR1 and CDR2 are SEHNR and FQNEAQ (reference sequence). V was cut by 1 base and J by 8 bases, with 18 bases left in between. CDR3 loop: CASSLGGVAGVDEQFF. The CDR3 DNA sequence: TGTGCCAGCAGCTTAGGAGGGGTGGCAGGCGTCGATGAGCAGTTCTTC.

About this clonotype: A single base separates this from a much larger clone, so it may be a read error. V gene TRBV6-2 or TRBV6-3 combines with J gene TRBJ1-4; D may be TRBD1 (5 bases). The CDR3 has 15 residues. Germline CDR1 MNHEY, CDR2 SVGEGT. The CDR3 sequence is CASSYAGGSKEKLFF. Written as DNA, the CDR3 is TGTGCCAGCAGTTACGCGGGGGGGTCTAAGGAAAAACTGTTTTTT.

This clonotype was observed a handful of times. The rearrangement uses TRBV11-3 and TRBJ2-2; D is tentatively TRBD1 or TRBD2 (5 bases each). Between the trimmed V and J ends, which lost 2 bases and 7 bases, there was a span of 17 bases. The CDR3 extends over 16 amino acids. CDR1 is SGHNT, CDR2 YENEEA, per germline. CDR3 coding DNA: TGTGCCAGCAGCTTAAACCAACTATCAGGGAGCGGGGAGCTGTTTTTT. Residues: CASSLNQLSGSGELFF.

This clonotype has at least ten counts. This chain uses TRBV6-6 with TRBJ2-2; unclear D gene. This CDR3 has 18 amino acids. With 0 bases removed from V and 0 bases from J, the gap between germline ends came to 14 bases. CDR1 and CDR2 from the germline V gene are MNHNY and SVGAGI (reference sequence). In DNA, the CDR3 is TGTGCCAGCAGTTACTCGGTACTGTCGCGGCCGAACACCGGGGAGCTGTTTTTT. It encodes CASSYSVLSRPNTGELFF.

This clonotype was observed many times. The chain is built from TRBV20-1 and TRBJ2-5, with 9 nucleotides matching TRBD2. Germline trimming cut 0 bases from V and 4 bases from J; bases unmatched to any gene: 15. CDR3 length: 18 amino acids. Germline-derived CDR1 and CDR2 are DFQATT and SNEGSKA (reference sequence). Here the CDR3 DNA reads TGCAGTGCTAGAGATGCGAGAGTAGCGGGAGTAGTGGGAGAGACCCAGTACTTC. Residues: CSARDARVAGVVGETQYF.

On this clonotype itself: One end of the junction does not line up with germline, which may come from a read error. The chain combines TRBV7-3 with TRBJ2-1, with 8 nucleotides matching TRBD1. CDR3 length equals 14 residues. Germline V gives CDR1 SGHTA, CDR2 FQGTGA. This CDR3 reads CASSPQGAGNVQFF. CDR3 DNA: TGTGCCAGCAGCCCGCAGGGGGCAGGCAATGTGCAGTTCTTC.

This clonotype was recorded at least ten times. The genes are TRBV19 and TRBJ2-1, with 13 bases identical to TRBD2. Trimming removed 5 bases from V and 5 bases from J; junction bases left unmatched: 6. In germline, CDR1 is LNHDA, CDR2 SQIVND (reference sequence). This CDR3 is 16 amino acids long. CDR3 residues: CASSPTSGRGHNEQFF. CDR3 DNA sequence: TGTGCCAGTAGTCCAACTAGCGGGAGGGGTCACAATGAGCAGTTCTTC.

This clonotype was seen at least ten times. The chain couples TRBV3-1 to TRBJ2-5, with D maybe TRBD2 (6 bases). CDR3 length equals 16 residues. Germline CDR1 is LGHDT and CDR2 is YNNKEL (reference sequence). V lost 3 bases and J lost 2, with 16 bases in between. CDR3: CASSHLTIAEQETQYF. CDR3 DNA sequence: TGTGCCAGCAGCCACCTCACTATAGCGGAACAAGAGACCCAGTACTTC.

This clonotype was seen at least ten times. CDR3 residues: CASSQQGVNTEAFF. In nucleotides, the CDR3 is TGCGCCAGCAGCCAACAGGGGGTGAACACTGAAGCTTTCTTT. The chain employs TRBV4-1 and TRBJ1-1, with TRBD1 identical over 7 bases. Trimming cost V 2 bases and J 0 bases; bases outside gene matches: 0. This CDR3 region has 14 residues. CDR1 MGHRA and CDR2 YSYEKL come from the germline V gene.

The chain couples TRBV7-9 to TRBJ1-2, with D perhaps TRBD1 (6 bases). Per germline, CDR1 SEHNR and CDR2 FQNEAQ (reference sequence). The CDR3 has 13 residues. Trimming left V 2 bases short and J 4 bases short, with 8 bases between. The chain's CDR3 is CASSLRGGYGYTF. The CDR3 DNA follows: TGTGCCAGCAGCTTAAGGGGGGGCTATGGCTACACCTTC.

The rearrangement uses TRBV5-6 and TRBJ1-6; D remains unclear. CDR3 size: 22 residues. The germline CDR1 and CDR2 sequences are SGHDT and YYEEEE. Trimming removed 6 bases from V and 0 bases from J, with 31 bases in between. The CDR3 protein is CASTVPGGGRPPIPSYNSPLHF. DNA for the CDR3: TGTGCCAGCACCGTTCCCGGAGGTGGGAGACCACCCATTCCCTCCTATAATTCACCCCTCCACTTT.

Concerning this clonotype itself: A much larger clone is a single base away; this may be a read error. The chain recombines TRBV2 with TRBJ1-4; D gene unclear. Germline V gene sequence: CDR1 SNHLY, CDR2 FYNNEI. This CDR3 is built from 12 residues. V lost 10 bases and J lost 3, with 9 bases in between. The CDR3 spells CAIGAANEKLFF. In nucleotides, the CDR3 is TGTGCCATCGGAGCAGCTAATGAAAAACTGTTTTTT.